This TCR beta chain was recorded in a study of cytomegalovirus exposure and HLA in healthy donors. This PCR relied on a set of 60 Vbeta primers and 13 Jbeta primers. The table came from immunoSEQ multiplex PCR; TCRdb's copy has only in-frame clones and leaves some out. The sample includes under 250,000 clones, approximately 79% seen only once; the top ten take 1.5% to 2%. The V end was cut by 3 bases, the J end by 2 bases, with 20 bases between. The length of the CDR3 is 17 residues. Germline CDR1 is SEHNR and CDR2 is FQNEAQ (reference sequence). This receptor was identified in a male donor in good health and CMV-seronegative. Sequencing was carried out using PBMCs. The chain employs TRBV7-9 and TRBJ2-7; perhaps TRBD2 as D (5 bases). The CDR3 spells CASSFNPRGTGTYEQYF. The CDR3 DNA is TGTGCCAGCAGCTTTAACCCCCGCGGAACGGGAACCTACGAGCAGTACTTC. Full variable domain (remainder filled in from reference TRBV7-9 and TRBJ2-7): DTGVSQNPRHKITKRGQNVTFRCDPISEHNRLYWYRQTLGQGPEFLTYFQNEAQLEKSRLLSDRFSAERPKGSFSTLEIQRTEQGDSAMYLCASSFNPRGTGTYEQYFGPGTRLTVT.